The 12 T cell receptor beta chains in this list originate from one sample, sequenced in a study of blood T cell repertoires in COVID-19. This table comes from immunoSEQ multiplex PCR, and its TCRdb copy is limited to in-frame clones, with some not included. The data show around 120,000 clones, approximately 62% seen once. Sequencing was performed on peripheral blood. These receptors came from a man older than 75 with acute or convalescent COVID-19.

The V and J genes are TRBV20-1 and TRBJ2-7; D not resolved. The germline V gene has CDR1 DFQATT and CDR2 SNEGSKA (reference sequence). The germline V and J ends were trimmed by 3 bases and 0 bases, with 12 bases remaining between them. The CDR3 sequence is 14 residues long. CDR3 coding DNA: TGCAGTGCTAGTCTAGAGGCGAGCTCCTACGAGCAGTACTTC. Its translation: CSASLEASSYEQYF.

The chain links TRBV10-2 to TRBJ1-6; D gene ambiguous. The CDR3 runs 17 residues. Per germline, CDR1 WSHSY and CDR2 SAAADI. V was trimmed by 6 bases and J by 4 bases, leaving 19 bases between them. The CDR3 loop reads CASRGPQRGSYNSPLHF. The CDR3 nucleotides are TGCGCCAGCAGAGGGCCCCAGCGGGGATCTTATAATTCACCCCTCCACTTT.

CDR3 region: CASSSGIGRLASRNTIYF. Written as DNA, the CDR3 is TGTGCCAGCAGTTCAGGAATTGGACGCCTAGCCTCGCGAAACACCATATATTTT. The chain couples TRBV6-2 or TRBV6-3 to TRBJ1-3, with no clear D. The germline V gene encodes CDR1 MNHEY and CDR2 SVGEGT. Trimming took off 4 bases at V and 5 bases at J, with 24 bases between the two ends. The CDR3 covers 18 residues.

The chain recombines TRBV28 with TRBJ2-1; 9 bases fit TRBD2. Trimming cost V 0 bases and J 2 bases; bases outside gene matches: 5. The length of the CDR3 is 17 residues. The germline CDR1 and CDR2 sequences are MDHEN and SYDVKM. The CDR3: CASSLWGGRATYNEQFF. CDR3 coding DNA: TGTGCCAGCAGTTTATGGGGCGGGAGGGCCACCTACAATGAGCAGTTCTTC. Based on the CDR3 plus reference TRBV28 and TRBJ2-1, the full variable domain is DVKVTQSSRYLVKRTGEKVFLECVQDMDHENMFWYRQDPGLGLRLIYFSYDVKMKEKGDIPEGYSVSREKKERFSLILESASTNQTSMYLCASSLWGGRATYNEQFFGPGTRLTVL.

This clone was detected ten times or more. The chain recombines TRBV9 with TRBJ1-2; 10 positions agree with TRBD1. Germline V CDR1 and CDR2: SGDLS, YYNGEE. The CDR3 consists of 16 residues. V shed 4 bases and J 4 bases; nucleotides not matched to a gene: 10. CDR3 in DNA: TGTGCCAGCAGCAAAAGGACAGGGGGACTCGGCTATGGCTACACCTTC. Its translation: CASSKRTGGLGYGYTF.

The rearrangement links TRBV5-8 to TRBJ1-5, with TRBD1 matching over 11 bases. J gave up 7 bases and V 3 bases, and 6 bases lay outside the gene matches. The CDR3 extends over 15 amino acids. The germline V gene has CDR1 SGHTS and CDR2 YDEGEE. CDR3 in amino acids: CASSSRTGGLQPQHF. CDR3 nucleotides: TGTGCCAGCAGCTCCCGGACAGGGGGCTTACAGCCCCAGCATTTT.

The chain couples TRBV15 to TRBJ2-3; weak D call: TRBD2 (5 bases). The CDR3 extends over 16 amino acids. Germline CDR1 and CDR2: LNHNV and YYDKDF (reference sequence). The ends were cut back, 1 base at V and 5 bases at J, with 16 bases in the middle. The CDR3 sequence: CATSRGVGEAQDTQYF. CDR3 DNA: TGTGCCACCAGCAGAGGAGTGGGAGAAGCCCAAGATACGCAGTATTTT.

The chain recombines TRBV15 with TRBJ1-1; D remains unclear. V gave up 0 bases and J gave up 7 bases, with 12 bases separating them. The CDR3 has 14 residues. CDR1 LNHNV and CDR2 YYDKDF come from the germline V gene (reference sequence). In nucleotides, the CDR3 is TGTGCCACCAGCAGAGAAGGAGGGTCAGGTGAAGCTTTCTTT. Residues: CATSREGGSGEAFF.

This clone was detected a few times. As DNA, the CDR3 is TGTGCCAGCACCTTTAGCGGGAGCTCCTACAATGAGCAGTTCTTC. Translation: CASTFSGSSYNEQFF. The chain recombines TRBV9 with TRBJ2-1; 9 nucleotides align to TRBD2. J lost 0 bases, V lost 6 bases, and 4 bases had no gene match. The germline V gene encodes CDR1 SGDLS and CDR2 YYNGEE. The CDR3 totals 15 residues.

This chain connects TRBV6-1 to TRBJ1-4; D perhaps matches TRBD1 (5 bases). The CDR3 is made up of 17 amino acids. V was cut by 3 bases and J by 6 bases, with 20 bases left in between. Germline CDR1 is MNHNS and CDR2 is SASEGT. The DNA for the CDR3 is TGTGCCAGCAGTGAGGTCAGGGCTACGATAGAGGATGAAAAACTGTTTTTT. Translated: CASSEVRATIEDEKLFF.

The genes are TRBV10-3 and TRBJ2-4; 7 bases map to TRBD1. This CDR3 is 14 amino acids long. The ends lost 10 bases at V and 3 bases at J; junction bases unmatched: 9. Germline-derived CDR1 and CDR2 are ENHRY and SYGVKD. The CDR3 bases are TGTGCCACACAGGGTGGGGACAGCAAAAACATTCAGTACTTC. Protein sequence: CATQGGDSKNIQYF.

The chain carries TRBV7-9 and TRBJ2-7, with D possibly TRBD2 on 7 matching bases. V shed 3 bases and J shed 0 bases, with 12 bases lying between them. The CDR3 is made up of 15 amino acids. The germline CDR1 and CDR2 sequences are SEHNR and FQNEAQ (reference sequence). The CDR3 region has the DNA TGTGCCAGCAGCTTTGGGGGCGGGGGCTCCTACGAGCAGTACTTC. Protein product: CASSFGGGGSYEQYF. The variable domain in full, with the rest retrieved from reference TRBV7-9 and TRBJ2-7, is DTGVSQNPRHKITKRGQNVTFRCDPISEHNRLYWYRQTLGQGPEFLTYFQNEAQLEKSRLLSDRFSAERPKGSFSTLEIQRTEQGDSAMYLCASSFGGGGSYEQYFGPGTRLTVT.